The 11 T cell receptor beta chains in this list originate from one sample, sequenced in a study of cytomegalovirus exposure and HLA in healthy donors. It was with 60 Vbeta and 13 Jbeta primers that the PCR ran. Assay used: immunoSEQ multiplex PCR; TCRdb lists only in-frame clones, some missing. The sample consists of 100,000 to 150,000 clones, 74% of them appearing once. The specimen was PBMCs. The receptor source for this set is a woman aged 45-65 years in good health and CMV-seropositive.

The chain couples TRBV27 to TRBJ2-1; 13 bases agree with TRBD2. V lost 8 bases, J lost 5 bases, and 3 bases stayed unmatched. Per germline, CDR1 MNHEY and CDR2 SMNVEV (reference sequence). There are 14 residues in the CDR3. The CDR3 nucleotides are TGTGCCAGCTCGGGACTAGCGGGGAACAATGAGCAGTTCTTC. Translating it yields CASSGLAGNNEQFF.

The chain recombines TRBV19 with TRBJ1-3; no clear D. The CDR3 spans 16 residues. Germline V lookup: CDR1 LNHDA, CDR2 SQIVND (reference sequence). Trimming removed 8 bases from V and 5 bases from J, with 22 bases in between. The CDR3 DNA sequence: TGTGCCAGTGGGCCTTATGGATCGGTTAGAAGAAACACCATATATTTT. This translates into CASGPYGSVRRNTIYF.

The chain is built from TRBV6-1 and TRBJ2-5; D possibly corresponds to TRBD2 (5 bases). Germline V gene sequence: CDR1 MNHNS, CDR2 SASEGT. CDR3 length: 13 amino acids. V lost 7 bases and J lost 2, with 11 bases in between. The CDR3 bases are TGTGCCAGCATCCGGGGTTGGCAAGAGACCCAGTACTTC. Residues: CASIRGWQETQYF.

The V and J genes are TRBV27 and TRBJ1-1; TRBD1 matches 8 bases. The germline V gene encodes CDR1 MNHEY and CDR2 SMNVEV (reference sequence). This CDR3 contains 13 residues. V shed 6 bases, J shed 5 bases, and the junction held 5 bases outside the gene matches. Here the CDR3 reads CASRDRARTEAFF. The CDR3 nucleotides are TGTGCCAGCAGGGACAGGGCTCGAACTGAAGCTTTCTTT.

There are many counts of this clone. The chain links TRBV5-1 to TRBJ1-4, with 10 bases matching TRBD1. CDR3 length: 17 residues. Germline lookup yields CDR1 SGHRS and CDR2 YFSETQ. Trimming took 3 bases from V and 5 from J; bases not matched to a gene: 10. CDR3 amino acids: CASSSVLRTGGNEKLFF. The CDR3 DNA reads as TGCGCCAGCAGCTCGGTGCTTCGGACAGGGGGAAATGAAAAACTGTTTTTT.

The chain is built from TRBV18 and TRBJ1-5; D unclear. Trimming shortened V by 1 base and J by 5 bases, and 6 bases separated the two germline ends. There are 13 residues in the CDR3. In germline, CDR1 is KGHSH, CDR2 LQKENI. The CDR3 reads CASSPREYQPQHF. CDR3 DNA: TGTGCCAGCTCACCACGGGAGTATCAGCCCCAGCATTTT. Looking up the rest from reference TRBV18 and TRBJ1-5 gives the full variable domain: NAGVMQNPRHLVRRRGQEARLRCSPMKGHSHVYWYRQLPEEGLKFMVYLQKENIIDESGMPKERFSAEFPKEGPSILRIQQVVRGDSAAYFCASSPREYQPQHFGDGTRLSIL.

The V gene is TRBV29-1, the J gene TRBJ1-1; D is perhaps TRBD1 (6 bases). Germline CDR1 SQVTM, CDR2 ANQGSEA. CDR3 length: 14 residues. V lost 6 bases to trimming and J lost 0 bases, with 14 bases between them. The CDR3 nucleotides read TGCAGCGTCTACAGGGTGTTGATGAACACTGAAGCTTTCTTT. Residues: CSVYRVLMNTEAFF.

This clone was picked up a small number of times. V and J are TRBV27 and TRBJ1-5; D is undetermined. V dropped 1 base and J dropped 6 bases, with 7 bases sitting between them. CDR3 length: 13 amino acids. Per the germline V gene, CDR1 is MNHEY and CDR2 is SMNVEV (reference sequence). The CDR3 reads CASSLFRGQPQHF. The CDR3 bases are TGTGCCAGCAGTTTATTTAGAGGTCAGCCCCAGCATTTT.

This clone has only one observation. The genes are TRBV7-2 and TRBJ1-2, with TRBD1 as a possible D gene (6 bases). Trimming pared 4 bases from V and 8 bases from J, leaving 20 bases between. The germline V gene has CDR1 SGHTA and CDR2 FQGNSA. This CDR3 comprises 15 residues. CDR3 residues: CASSSTLGQAGGYTF. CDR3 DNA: TGTGCCAGCAGCTCCACCCTGGGACAAGCAGGGGGCTACACCTTC.

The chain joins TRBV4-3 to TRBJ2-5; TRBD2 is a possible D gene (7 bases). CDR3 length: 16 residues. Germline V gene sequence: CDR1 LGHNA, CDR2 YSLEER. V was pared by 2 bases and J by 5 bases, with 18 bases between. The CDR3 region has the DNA TGCGCCAGCAGCCAAATTATGGGGGGGGGCGGTGAGACCCAGTACTTC. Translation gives CASSQIMGGGGETQYF.

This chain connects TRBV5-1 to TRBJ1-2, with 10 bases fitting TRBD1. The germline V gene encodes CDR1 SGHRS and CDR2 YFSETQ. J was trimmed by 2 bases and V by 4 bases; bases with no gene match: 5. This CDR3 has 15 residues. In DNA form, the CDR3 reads TGCGCCAGCAGCATCACGACAGGGGGCAACTATGGCTACACCTTC. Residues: CASSITTGGNYGYTF.